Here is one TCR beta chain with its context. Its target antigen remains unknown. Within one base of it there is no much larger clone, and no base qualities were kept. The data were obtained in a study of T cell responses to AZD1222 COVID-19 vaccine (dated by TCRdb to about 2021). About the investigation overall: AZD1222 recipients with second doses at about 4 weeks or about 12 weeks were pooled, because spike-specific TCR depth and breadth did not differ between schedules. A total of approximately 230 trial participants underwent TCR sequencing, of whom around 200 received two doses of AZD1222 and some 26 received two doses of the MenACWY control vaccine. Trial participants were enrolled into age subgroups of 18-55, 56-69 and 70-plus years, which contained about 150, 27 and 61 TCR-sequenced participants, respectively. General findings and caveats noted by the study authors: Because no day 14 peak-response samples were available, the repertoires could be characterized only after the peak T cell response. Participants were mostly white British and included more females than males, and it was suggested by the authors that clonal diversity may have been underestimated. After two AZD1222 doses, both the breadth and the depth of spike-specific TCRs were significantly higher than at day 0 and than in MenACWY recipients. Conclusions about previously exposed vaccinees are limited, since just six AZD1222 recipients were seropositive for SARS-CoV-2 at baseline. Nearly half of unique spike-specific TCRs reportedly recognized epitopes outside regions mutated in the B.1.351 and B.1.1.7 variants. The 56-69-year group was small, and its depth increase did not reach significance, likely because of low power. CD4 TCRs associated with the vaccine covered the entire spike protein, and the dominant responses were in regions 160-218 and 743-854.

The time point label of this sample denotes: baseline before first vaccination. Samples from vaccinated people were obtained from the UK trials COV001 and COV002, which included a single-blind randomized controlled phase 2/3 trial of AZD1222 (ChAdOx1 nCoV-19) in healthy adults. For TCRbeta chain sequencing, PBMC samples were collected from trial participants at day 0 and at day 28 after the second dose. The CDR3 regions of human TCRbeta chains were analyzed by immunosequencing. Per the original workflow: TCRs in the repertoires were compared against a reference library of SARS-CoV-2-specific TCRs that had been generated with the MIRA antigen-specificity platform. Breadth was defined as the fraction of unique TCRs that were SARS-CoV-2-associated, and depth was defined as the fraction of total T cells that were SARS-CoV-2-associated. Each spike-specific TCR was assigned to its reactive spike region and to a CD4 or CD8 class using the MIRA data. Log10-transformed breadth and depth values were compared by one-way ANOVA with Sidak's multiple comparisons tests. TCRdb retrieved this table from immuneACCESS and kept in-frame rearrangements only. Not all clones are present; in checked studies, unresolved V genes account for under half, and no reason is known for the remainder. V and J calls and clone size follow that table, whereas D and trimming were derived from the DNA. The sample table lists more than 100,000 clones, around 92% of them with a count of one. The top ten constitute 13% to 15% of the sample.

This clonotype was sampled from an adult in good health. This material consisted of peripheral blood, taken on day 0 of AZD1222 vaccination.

The CDR3 corresponds to CAWSVASGEQFF. The nucleotides are TGTGCCTGGAGTGTAGCCAGCGGTGAGCAGTTCTTC. The sequence joins TRBV30 to TRBJ2-1; a tentative D match to TRBD2 spans 5 bases. V loses 0 bases, J loses 9 bases, and the germline ends lie 9 bases apart. The germline V gene (reference sequence) provides CDR1 GTSNPN and CDR2 SVGIG. Its CDR3 holds 12 amino acids, cysteine through phenylalanine. The DNA shown is the 36-base CDR3, in frame from base 1.